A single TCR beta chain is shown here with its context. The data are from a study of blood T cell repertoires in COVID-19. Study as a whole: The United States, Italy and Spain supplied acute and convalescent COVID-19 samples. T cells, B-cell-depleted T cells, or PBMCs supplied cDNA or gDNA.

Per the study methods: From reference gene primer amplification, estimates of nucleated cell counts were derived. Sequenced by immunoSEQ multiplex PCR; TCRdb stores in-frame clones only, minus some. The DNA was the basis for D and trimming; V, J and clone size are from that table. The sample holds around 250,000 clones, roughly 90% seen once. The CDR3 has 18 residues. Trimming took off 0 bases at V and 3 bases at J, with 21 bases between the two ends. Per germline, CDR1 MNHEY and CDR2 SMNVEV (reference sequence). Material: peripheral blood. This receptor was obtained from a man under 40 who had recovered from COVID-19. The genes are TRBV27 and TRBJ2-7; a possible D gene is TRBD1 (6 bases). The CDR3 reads CASSLSGAGDWAFYEQYF. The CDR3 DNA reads TGTGCCAGCAGTTTATCTGGGGCAGGGGATTGGGCCTTCTACGAGCAGTACTTC.